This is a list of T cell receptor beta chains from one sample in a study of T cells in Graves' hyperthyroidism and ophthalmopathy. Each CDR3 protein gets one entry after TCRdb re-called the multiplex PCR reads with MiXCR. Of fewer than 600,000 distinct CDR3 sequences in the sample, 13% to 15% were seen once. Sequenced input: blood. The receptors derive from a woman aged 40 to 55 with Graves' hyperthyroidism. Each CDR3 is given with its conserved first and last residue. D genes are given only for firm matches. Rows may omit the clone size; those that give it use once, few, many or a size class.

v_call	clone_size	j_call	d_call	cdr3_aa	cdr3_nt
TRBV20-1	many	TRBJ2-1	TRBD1	CSARDLRTGVGEQFF	TGCAGTGCTAGAGATCTCCGGACAGGGGTTGGTGAGCAGTTCTTC
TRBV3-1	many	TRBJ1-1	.	CASSHRDNTEAFF	TGTGCCAGCAGCCACAGGGACAACACTGAAGCTTTCTTT
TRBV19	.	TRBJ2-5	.	CASSMRGGEETQYF	TGTGCCAGTAGTATGAGAGGGGGTGAAGAGACCCAGTACTTC
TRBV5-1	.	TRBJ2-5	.	CASSLVSGHQYF	TGCGCCAGCAGCTTGGTGTCGGGACACCAGTACTTC
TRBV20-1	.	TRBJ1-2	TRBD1	CSASQGQGNYGYTF	TGCAGTGCTAGCCAAGGACAGGGGAACTATGGCTACACCTTC
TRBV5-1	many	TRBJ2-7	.	CASSLGVGSGEQYF	TGCGCCAGCAGCTTGGGAGTGGGCTCAGGCGAGCAGTACTTC
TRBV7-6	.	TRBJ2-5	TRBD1	CASSPDRGFQETQYF	TGTGCCAGCAGCCCGGACAGGGGCTTCCAAGAGACCCAGTACTTC
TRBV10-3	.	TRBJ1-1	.	CAISELPGTNTEAFF	TGTGCCATCAGTGAGTTGCCAGGGACGAACACTGAAGCTTTCTTT
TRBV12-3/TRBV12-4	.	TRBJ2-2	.	CASRVLAANTGELFF	TGTGCCAGCAGGGTCCTAGCAGCGAACACCGGGGAGCTGTTTTTT
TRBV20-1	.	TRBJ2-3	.	CSARATWSDTQYF	TGCAGTGCTAGAGCGACCTGGTCAGATACGCAGTATTTT
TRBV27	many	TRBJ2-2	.	CASSYREPPTGELFF	TGTGCCAGCAGTTATCGGGAGCCCCCCACCGGGGAGCTGTTTTTT
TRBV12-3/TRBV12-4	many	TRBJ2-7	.	CASRGGSYEQYF	TGTGCCAGCAGGGGCGGCTCCTACGAGCAGTACTTC
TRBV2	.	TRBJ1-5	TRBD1	CASRAGGVSQPQHF	TGTGCCAGCAGGGCAGGGGGCGTTAGTCAGCCCCAGCATTTT
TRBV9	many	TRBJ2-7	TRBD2	CASSAGLAGAEYEQYF	TGTGCCAGCAGCGCGGGACTAGCGGGAGCGGAATACGAGCAGTACTTC
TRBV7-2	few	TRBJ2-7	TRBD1	CASSLDRQFEQYF	TGTGCCAGCAGCTTGGACAGGCAGTTCGAGCAGTACTTC
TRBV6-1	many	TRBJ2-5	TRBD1	CASTKGQEVQYF	TGTGCCAGCACCAAGGGACAGGAGGTTCAGTACTTC
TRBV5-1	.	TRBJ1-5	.	CASSLGVMGGSPQHF	TGCGCCAGCAGCTTGGGGGTGATGGGGGGGTCGCCCCAGCATTTT
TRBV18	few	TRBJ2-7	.	CASSPLVGRAYEQYF	TGTGCCAGCTCACCACTTGTCGGACGGGCCTACGAGCAGTACTTC
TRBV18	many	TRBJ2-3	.	CASSPPSTDTQYF	TGTGCCAGCTCACCACCTAGCACAGATACGCAGTATTTT
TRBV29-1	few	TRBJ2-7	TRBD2	CSVGGLAGGLTYEQYF	TGCAGCGTGGGGGGACTAGCGGGGGGCCTAACCTACGAGCAGTACTTC
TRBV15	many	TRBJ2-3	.	CATSFGPIISSTDTQYF	TGTGCCACCAGCTTCGGCCCCATTATTTCTAGCACAGATACGCAGTATTTT
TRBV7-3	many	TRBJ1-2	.	CASSFQPGYGYTF	TGTGCCAGCAGCTTCCAACCGGGGTATGGCTACACCTTC
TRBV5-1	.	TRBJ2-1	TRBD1	CASSLWTGEEQFF	TGCGCCAGCAGCTTGTGGACAGGGGAAGAGCAGTTCTTC
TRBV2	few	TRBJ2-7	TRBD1	CASSEGTGTNEQYF	TGTGCCAGCAGTGAAGGGACAGGGACCAACGAGCAGTACTTC